This TCR beta chain was identified during a study of blood T cell repertoires in COVID-19. The CDR3 loop spans 16 amino acids. Sequencing was performed with immunoSEQ multiplex PCR; in TCRdb, only in-frame clones are kept and a portion is missing. The sample carries over 200,000 clones, roughly 87% recorded once. Sequences were obtained from PBMCs or T cells enriched from blood (not recorded which). This sequence joins TRBV7-5 and TRBJ1-1; no check of the table's D call, TRBD1, against the DNA was made. TRBV7-5 constitutes a pseudogene. This receptor was identified in a man aged 30-40 years who had recovered from COVID-19. The CDR3 bases are TGTGCCAGAAGCCCATTCAAGGGGCGGACGAACACTGAAGCTTTCTTT. It yields the protein CARSPFKGRTNTEAFF.